The clone carrying this T cell receptor (beta chain) showed up just a few times. Its cognate antigen is unknown. Trimming took off 1 base at V and 1 base at J, with 11 bases between the two ends. Germline CDR1 DFQATT, CDR2 SNEGSKA (reference sequence). The CDR3 sequence is 15 residues long. MiXCR, run by TCRdb on the 5' RACE reads, gives a single entry per CDR3 protein. The sample holds some 200,000 distinct CDR3 sequences; under 30% are singletons and the top ten take 5% to 7.5%. This sample was taken from a study of CD8 T cells in ankylosing spondylitis. Study-wide results and limits: Within matched ankylosing spondylitis synovial fluid, disease-linked clones were reportedly significantly enriched. Some of the motif variants had earlier been found in reactive arthritis patients' fluid and blood.

Input material: blood, either unsorted or a sorted T cell fraction (not recorded which). This sequence was found in a male donor with ankylosing spondylitis or in good health (not recorded which). The chain uses TRBV20-1 and TRBJ2-1, with a tentative D call TRBD2 (6 bases). The CDR3, as DNA: TGCAGTGCTAGAGTTGCGGGAACATCCTACAATGAGCAGTTCTTC. It translates to CSARVAGTSYNEQFF.